This T cell receptor beta chain originates from a study of blood T cells in healthy people across ages. In its sample, this clonotype was seen a few times. A J-beta primer mix and a sample-barcoded 5' primer were used in a second PCR of about 7 to 12 cycles. TCRdb used MiXCR to reprocess the 5' RACE reads, holding one entry per CDR3 protein. The sample consists of 780,000 or so distinct CDR3 sequences, around 50% of them appearing once. There are 17 residues in the CDR3. V was cut by 2 bases and J by 0 bases, with 11 bases left in between. Germline CDR1 reads MNHEY; CDR2 reads SVGAGI. The sequence came from a man in his forties or fifties in good health. The chain couples TRBV6-5 to TRBJ2-6; maybe TRBD1 (6 bases). Sequences were obtained from blood. In DNA form, the CDR3 reads TGTGCCAGCAGTTACGGCAGGGGTGGCTCTGGGGCCAACGTCCTGACTTTC. Protein product: CASSYGRGGSGANVLTF.